The clone carrying this T cell receptor beta chain was seen many times. What it binds is not known. These data belong to a study of CD8 T cells in ankylosing spondylitis. TCR beta libraries were made by quantitative 5'-RACE with molecular barcodes. TCRdb recomputed calls from the 5' RACE reads with MiXCR, one row per CDR3 protein. The data contain 200,000 to 300,000 distinct CDR3 sequences, under 12% of them singletons. CDR1 and CDR2 (germline): MGHDK, SYGVNS. The V and J ends lost 4 bases and 3 bases, in that order; junction bases with no gene match: 6. The CDR3 runs to 15 residues. Study results and caveats: Roughly eight highly homologous variants formed a TCR beta motif that appeared characteristic of ankylosing spondylitis blood. Peripheral blood held disease-linked clones only at relatively low frequency, and these were CD8+. The authors reported significant enrichment of disease-linked clones in matched ankylosing spondylitis synovial fluid.

This clonotype was sampled from a male donor with ankylosing spondylitis or in good health (not recorded which). Sequences were obtained from blood, either unsorted or a sorted T cell fraction (not recorded which). The chain is built from TRBV25-1 and TRBJ2-1; TRBD2 matches 7 bases. This CDR3 is CASSATRDYYNEQFF. Written as DNA, the CDR3 is TGTGCCAGCAGTGCCACCCGGGACTACTACAATGAGCAGTTCTTC.